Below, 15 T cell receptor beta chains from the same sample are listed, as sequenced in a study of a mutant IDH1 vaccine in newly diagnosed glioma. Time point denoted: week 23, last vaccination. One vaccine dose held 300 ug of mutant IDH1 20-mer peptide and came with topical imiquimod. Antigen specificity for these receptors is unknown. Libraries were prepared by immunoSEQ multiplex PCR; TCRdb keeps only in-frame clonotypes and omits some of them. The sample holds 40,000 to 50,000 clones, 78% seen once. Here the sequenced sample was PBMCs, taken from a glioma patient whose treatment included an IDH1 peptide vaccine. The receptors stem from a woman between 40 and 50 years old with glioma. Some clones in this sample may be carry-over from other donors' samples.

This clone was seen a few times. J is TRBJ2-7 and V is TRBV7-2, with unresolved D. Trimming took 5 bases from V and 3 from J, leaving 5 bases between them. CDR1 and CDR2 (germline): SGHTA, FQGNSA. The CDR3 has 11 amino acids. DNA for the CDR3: TGTGCCAGCAGCCTTGTCTACGAGCAGTACTTC. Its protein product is CASSLVYEQYF.

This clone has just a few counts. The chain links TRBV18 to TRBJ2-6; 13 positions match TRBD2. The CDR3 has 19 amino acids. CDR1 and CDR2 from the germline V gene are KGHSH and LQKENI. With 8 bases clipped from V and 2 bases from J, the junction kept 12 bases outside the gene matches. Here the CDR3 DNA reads TGTGCCAGCGAGCCGACGACTAGCGGGAGGCTCCCTGGGGCCAACGTCCTGACTTTC. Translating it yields CASEPTTSGRLPGANVLTF.

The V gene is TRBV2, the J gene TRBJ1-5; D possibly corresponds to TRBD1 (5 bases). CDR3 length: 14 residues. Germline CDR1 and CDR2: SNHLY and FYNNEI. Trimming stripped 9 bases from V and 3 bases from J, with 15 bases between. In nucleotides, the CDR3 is TGTGCCAGTACCTTCGACAGTTCCAATCAGCCCCAGCATTTT. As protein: CASTFDSSNQPQHF.

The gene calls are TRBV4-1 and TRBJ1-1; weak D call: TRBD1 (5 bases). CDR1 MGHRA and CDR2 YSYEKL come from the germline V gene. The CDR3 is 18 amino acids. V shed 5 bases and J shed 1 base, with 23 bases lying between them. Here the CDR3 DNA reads TGCGCCAGCAGCGGGGCTAGGGCTCCTAAGTCCGCGAACACTGAAGCTTTCTTT. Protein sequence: CASSGARAPKSANTEAFF.

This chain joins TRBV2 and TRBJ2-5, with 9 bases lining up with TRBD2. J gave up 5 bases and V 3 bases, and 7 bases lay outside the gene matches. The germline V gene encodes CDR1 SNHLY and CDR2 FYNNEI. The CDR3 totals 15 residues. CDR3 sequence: CASSDRSGGSETQYF. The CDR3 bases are TGTGCCAGCAGTGATCGTAGCGGGGGATCGGAGACCCAGTACTTC.

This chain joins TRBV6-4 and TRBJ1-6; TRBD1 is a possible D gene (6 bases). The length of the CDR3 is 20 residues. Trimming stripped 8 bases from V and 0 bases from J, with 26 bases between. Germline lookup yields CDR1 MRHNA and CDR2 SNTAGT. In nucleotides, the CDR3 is TGTGCCAGCTTGGGGTCAAGGGGGACACTTTGGAGCTCCTATAATTCACCCCTCCACTTT. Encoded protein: CASLGSRGTLWSSYNSPLHF.

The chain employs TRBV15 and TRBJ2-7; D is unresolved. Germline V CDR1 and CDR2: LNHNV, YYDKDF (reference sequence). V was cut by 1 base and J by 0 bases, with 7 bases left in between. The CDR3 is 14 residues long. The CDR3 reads CATSRAVSSYEQYF. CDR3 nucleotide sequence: TGTGCCACCAGCAGAGCGGTAAGCTCCTACGAGCAGTACTTC.

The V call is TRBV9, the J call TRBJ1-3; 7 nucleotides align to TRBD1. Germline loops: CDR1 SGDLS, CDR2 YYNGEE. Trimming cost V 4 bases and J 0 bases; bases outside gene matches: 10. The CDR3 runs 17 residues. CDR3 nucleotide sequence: TGTGCCAGCAGCCCCCGACAGGGACACTACTCTGGAAACACCATATATTTT. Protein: CASSPRQGHYSGNTIYF.

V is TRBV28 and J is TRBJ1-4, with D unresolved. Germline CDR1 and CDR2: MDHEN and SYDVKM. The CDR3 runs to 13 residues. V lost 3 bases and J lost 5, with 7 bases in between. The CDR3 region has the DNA TGTGCCAGCAGTTTGTCGGGGAATGAAAAACTGTTTTTT. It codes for CASSLSGNEKLFF.

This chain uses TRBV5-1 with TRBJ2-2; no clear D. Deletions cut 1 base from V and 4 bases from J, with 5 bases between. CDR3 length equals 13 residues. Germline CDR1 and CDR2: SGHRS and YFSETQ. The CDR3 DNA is TGCGCCAGCAGCTTGTTGCGCACCGGGGAGCTGTTTTTT. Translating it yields CASSLLRTGELFF.

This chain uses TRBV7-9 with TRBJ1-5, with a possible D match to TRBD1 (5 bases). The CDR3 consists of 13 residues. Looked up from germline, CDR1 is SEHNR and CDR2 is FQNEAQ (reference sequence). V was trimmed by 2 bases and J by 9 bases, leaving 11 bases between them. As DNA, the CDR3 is TGTGCCAGCAGCTTAAACGGGGGGTGGCCCCAGCATTTT. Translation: CASSLNGGWPQHF.

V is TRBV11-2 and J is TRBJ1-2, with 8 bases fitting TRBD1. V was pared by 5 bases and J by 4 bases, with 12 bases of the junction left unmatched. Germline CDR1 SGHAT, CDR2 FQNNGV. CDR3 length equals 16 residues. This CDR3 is CASSLTQGDQGYGYTF. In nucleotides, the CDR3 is TGTGCCAGCAGCCTAACACAGGGGGATCAGGGCTATGGCTACACCTTC.

The CDR3 region is CATEGSAGTDTQYF. CDR3 DNA sequence: TGTGCCACCGAGGGAAGTGCGGGTACAGATACGCAGTATTTT. The gene calls are TRBV28 and TRBJ2-3; maybe TRBD2 (5 bases). Germline V gene sequence: CDR1 MDHEN, CDR2 SYDVKM. Trimming left V 10 bases short and J 3 bases short, with 17 bases between. This CDR3 has 14 residues.

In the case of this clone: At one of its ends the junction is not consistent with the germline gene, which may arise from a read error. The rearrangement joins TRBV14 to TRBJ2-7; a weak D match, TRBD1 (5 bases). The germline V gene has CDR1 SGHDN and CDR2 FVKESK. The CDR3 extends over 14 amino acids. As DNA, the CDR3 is TGTGCCAGCAGCCAAGAAGGAGAGCCAGGGCTTAAAAACTTC. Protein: CASSQEGEPGLKNF.

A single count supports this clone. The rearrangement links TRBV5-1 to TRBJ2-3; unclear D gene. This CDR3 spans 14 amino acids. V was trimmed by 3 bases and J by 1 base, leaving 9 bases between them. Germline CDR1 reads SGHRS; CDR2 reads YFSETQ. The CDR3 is CASSSSPGTDTQYF. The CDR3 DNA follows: TGCGCCAGCAGCTCATCGCCTGGCACAGATACGCAGTATTTT.